This TCR beta chain is from a study of beta chain features in type 1 diabetes. Trimming took 7 bases from V and 4 from J; bases not matched to a gene: 6. Germline V CDR1 and CDR2: LNHDA, SQIVND (reference sequence). The CDR3 contains 14 residues. CD4+ cells of the naive, central memory, regulatory and stem cell-like memory types were sorted via CD45RO/CCR7/CD25/CD127/CD95/CD27. cDNA synthesis used the whole RNA isolate, giving expressed TCRB sequences. The data were produced by immunoSEQ multiplex PCR, yet TCRdb's version contains in-frame clones alone and is incomplete. Counted here are 140,000 or so clones, 10% occurring once; the ten biggest clones make up roughly 1.4%. A remark on this clone: Its specificity is not known.

Study findings and constraints: Patients and controls would be equally affected if PCR favored shorter templates. Sampled from patients, naive, central memory and Treg TCRB repertoires appeared more similar than those sampled from healthy donors. Still unanswered here is whether HLA type influences TCRB rearrangement.

The gene calls are TRBV19 and TRBJ1-1; 10 nucleotides line up with TRBD1. This clonotype was obtained from a young man in good health. The source material was naive CD4+ T cells from blood. This chain's CDR3 is CASTAGTGVTEAFF. CDR3 nucleotides: TGTGCCAGTACGGCCGGGACAGGGGTCACTGAAGCTTTCTTT.